This T cell receptor (beta chain) was obtained from a study of vaccination effects on CD4 cells after COVID-19. After expansion with viral peptide pools in the ViraFEST assay, antigen-specific CD4+ T cells were sequenced. Following 10 days of culture, CD4+ T cells were isolated. Previously uninfected by SARS-CoV-2, the vaccine recipients also showed negative nucleocapsid antibodies. After two million PBMC were placed in each well, they were cultured with about 10 IU/ml IL-2 and about 10 ug/ml peptides. A half-medium replacement with IL-2 medium was carried out on days 3 and 7. Findings and limits, study-wide: Among infection- and vaccine-induced clones, marked clonal contraction occurred late after vaccination.

This CDR3 spans 14 amino acids. CDR1 LNHNV and CDR2 YYDKDF come from the germline V gene (reference sequence). The V and J ends lost 0 bases and 2 bases respectively, with 7 bases between them. Measured with immunoSEQ multiplex PCR; TCRdb has only the in-frame clones, and not every one. The sample records tens of thousands of clones, around 80% being singletons. As to this clone: The antigen is not known.

The chain is built from TRBV15 and TRBJ1-2; the D gene is possibly TRBD1 (6 bases). The sequence came from a human donor who received a COVID-19 vaccine. Sequenced material: CD4+ T cells from PBMCs cultured with SARS-CoV-2 spike peptides, taken before COVID-19 vaccination. The CDR3 DNA reads TGTGCCACCAGCAGAGACAGGGGAAACTATGGCTACACCTTC. It yields the protein CATSRDRGNYGYTF.